The 28 T cell receptor beta chains below all came from one sample that was sequenced in a study of blood T cell repertoires in COVID-19. The assay was immunoSEQ multiplex PCR, and TCRdb's table has in-frame clones only and misses some. Altogether about 88,000 clones are present, roughly 82% being singletons, with the ten largest covering 20% to 30%. The sequenced sample was peripheral blood. All receptors come from a human donor in a cohort sampled during active COVID-19.

The genes are TRBV9 and TRBJ1-5; 7 bases fit TRBD1. The ends lost 0 bases at V and 4 bases at J; junction bases unmatched: 4. Germline assignment: CDR1 SGDLS and CDR2 YYNGEE. The CDR3 is 15 amino acids. CDR3 in DNA: TGTGCCAGCAGCGTAGCTACAGGGGTTAATCAGCCCCAGCATTTT. Translated, it gives CASSVATGVNQPQHF.

The gene calls are TRBV7-2 and TRBJ1-2, with a possible D match to TRBD1 (6 bases). The CDR3 extends over 15 amino acids. The V and J ends lost 4 bases and 8 bases respectively, with 20 bases between them. CDR1 and CDR2 (germline): SGHTA, FQGNSA. The CDR3 nucleotides are TGTGCCAGCAGCTACGTTGGGGGACAAGGGCTAGGCTACACCTTC. Residues: CASSYVGGQGLGYTF.

The chain recombines TRBV6-2 or TRBV6-3 with TRBJ2-1; 10 positions agree with TRBD2. CDR3 length equals 16 residues. The junction had 4 bases not matched to a gene; V was cut back by 2 bases and J by 3 bases. The germline gives CDR1 MNHEY, CDR2 SVGEGT. CDR3 region: CASSYRASGSYNEQFF. CDR3 bases: TGTGCCAGCAGTTACAGGGCTAGCGGGAGCTACAATGAGCAGTTCTTC.

The chain employs TRBV7-9 and TRBJ1-2; 8 bases line up with TRBD1. Per the germline V gene, CDR1 is SEHNR and CDR2 is FQNEAQ (reference sequence). Trimming took 6 bases from V and 5 from J; bases not matched to a gene: 11. This CDR3 spans 15 amino acids. DNA of the CDR3: TGTGCCAGCAGGGGCGGGGACAGGAGAAAGTATGGCTACACCTTC. This codes for CASRGGDRRKYGYTF.

This rearrangement joins TRBV9 to TRBJ1-1; 9 bases line up with TRBD1. The germline V gene has CDR1 SGDLS and CDR2 YYNGEE. The CDR3 consists of 15 residues. V trimming: 3 bases; J trimming: 4 bases; junction bases outside the gene matches: 7. The CDR3 DNA is TGTGCCAGCAGCGAGGGACAGGGCGTCGGCACTGAAGCTTTCTTT. This encodes CASSEGQGVGTEAFF.

The genes are TRBV5-1 and TRBJ1-2, with TRBD1 matching over 11 bases. Germline V gene lookup returns CDR1 SGHRS and CDR2 YFSETQ. V trimming: 4 bases; J trimming: 6 bases; junction bases outside the gene matches: 8. CDR3 length: 15 residues. The CDR3 here is CASSLRDRGRDGYTF. The CDR3 region has the DNA TGCGCCAGCAGCCTCCGGGACAGGGGGAGGGATGGCTACACCTTC.

Only one count was recorded for this clone. The chain recombines TRBV11-2 with TRBJ2-7; TRBD1 matches 7 bases. Germline trimming cut 0 bases from V and 1 base from J; bases unmatched to any gene: 3. There are 15 residues in the CDR3. Per germline, CDR1 SGHAT and CDR2 FQNNGV. DNA for the CDR3: TGTGCCAGCAGCTTAGAACAGGGGCGATCCTACGAGCAGTACTTC. Amino acids: CASSLEQGRSYEQYF.

This chain links TRBV6-4 with TRBJ1-4; no clear D gene. This CDR3 has 16 residues. Germline V gives CDR1 MRHNA, CDR2 SNTAGT. Trimming took off 7 bases at V and 0 bases at J, with 15 bases between the two ends. CDR3 in DNA: TGTGCCAGCATCGACCGGGAGGGAACAACTAATGAAAAACTGTTTTTT. Translating it yields CASIDREGTTNEKLFF.

J is TRBJ2-5 and V is TRBV21-1; the table's TRBD1 call for D was not verified on the DNA. TRBV21-1 is recorded as a pseudogene. The CDR3 is made up of 17 amino acids. The chain's CDR3 is CASSKGQGAKVGETQYF. DNA for the CDR3: TGTGCCAGCAGCAAAGGACAGGGCGCAAAGGTAGGAGAGACCCAGTACTTC.

V and J are TRBV4-1 and TRBJ1-2; D is perhaps TRBD1 (5 bases). The CDR3 loop spans 14 amino acids. The V gene lost 0 bases and the J gene lost 3 bases, with 8 bases spanning the gap. Germline assignment: CDR1 MGHRA and CDR2 YSYEKL. The CDR3 DNA is TGCGCCAGCAGCCAAGATCGGGGGGACTATGGCTACACCTTC. This codes for CASSQDRGDYGYTF.

The J gene is TRBJ2-2, the V gene TRBV7-9; D is possibly TRBD2 (6 bases). V shed 5 bases and J shed 6 bases, with 19 bases lying between them. Germline assignment: CDR1 SEHNR and CDR2 FQNEAQ (reference sequence). The CDR3 extends over 16 amino acids. The CDR3 bases are TGTGCCAGCAGCGCCAGGAGGGGTGGAGTATCCGGGGAGCTGTTTTTT. It translates to CASSARRGGVSGELFF.

The chain recombines TRBV11-2 with TRBJ2-3, with 7 positions matching TRBD2. The CDR3 has 19 residues. V lost 5 bases to trimming and J lost 6 bases; unmatched junction nucleotides: 23. Germline values: CDR1 SGHAT, CDR2 FQNNGV. The CDR3: CASSTHRAAGHESTDTQYF. The CDR3 DNA follows: TGTGCCAGCAGCACTCACCGGGCAGCGGGGCATGAATCCACGGATACGCAGTATTTT.

This chain joins TRBV12-3 or TRBV12-4 and TRBJ1-5, with D hard to call. CDR3 length: 11 amino acids. V was pared by 8 bases and J by 4 bases, with 6 bases between. The CDR3 DNA sequence: TGTGCCAGCGGTCAGAATCAGCCCCAGCATTTT. It codes for CASGQNQPQHF.

CDR3 amino acids: CASRPLAGNNNEQFF. The CDR3, as DNA: TGTGCCAGCAGACCACTAGCGGGGAACAACAATGAGCAGTTCTTC. The chain couples TRBV28 to TRBJ2-1; 10 bases fit TRBD2. The CDR3 has 15 residues. J lost 5 bases, V lost 6 bases, and 7 bases had no gene match. The germline V gene has CDR1 MDHEN and CDR2 SYDVKM.

The chain joins TRBV10-1 to TRBJ2-7; D might be TRBD2 (5 bases). The length of the CDR3 is 13 residues. Looked up from germline, CDR1 is WNHNN and CDR2 is SYGVQD (reference sequence). V gave up 3 bases and J gave up 3 bases, with 9 bases separating them. CDR3 in DNA: TGCGCCAGCAGTGATCCGGGAAGCTACGAGCAGTACTTC. It specifies CASSDPGSYEQYF.

This rearrangement joins TRBV5-5 to TRBJ2-3; D ambiguous. CDR3 length: 13 residues. From germline, CDR1 is SGHKS and CDR2 YYEKEE (reference sequence). V was shortened by 4 bases and J by 4 bases, with 10 bases between the two germline ends. The CDR3 DNA is TGTGCCAGCAGCCCCCCCGGTGCAGATACGCAGTATTTT. Encoded protein: CASSPPGADTQYF.

The DNA of the CDR3 is TGCAGCGTTGAAGATAGCAGGGAAGGCTATGGCTACACCTTC. It encodes CSVEDSREGYGYTF. This rearrangement joins TRBV29-1 to TRBJ1-2; TRBD1 might be the D (5 bases). Trimming took 0 bases from V and 4 from J, leaving 12 bases between them. The CDR3 sequence is 14 residues long. CDR1 is SQVTM and CDR2 is ANQGSEA in the germline V gene.

V gene TRBV27 combines with J gene TRBJ2-5; 7 bases match TRBD2. Losses at the gene ends were 6 bases for V and 1 base for J; bases not matched to a gene: 8. Germline V CDR1 and CDR2: MNHEY, SMNVEV (reference sequence). The CDR3 length is 15 residues. CDR3: CASRGLPQAQETQYF. CDR3 bases: TGTGCCAGCAGGGGACTACCTCAAGCCCAAGAGACCCAGTACTTC.

The V gene is TRBV25-1, the J gene TRBJ1-6, with a possible D match to TRBD1 (5 bases). There are 12 residues in the CDR3. Trimming removed 6 bases from V and 7 bases from J, with 7 bases in between. The germline V gene encodes CDR1 MGHDK and CDR2 SYGVNS. The CDR3, as DNA: TGTGCCAGCAGGACAGAGAATTCACCCCTCCACTTT. Translating it yields CASRTENSPLHF. Filled out from reference TRBV25-1 and TRBJ1-6, the complete variable domain reads EADIYQTPRYLVIGTGKKITLECSQTMGHDKMYWYQQDPGMELHLIHYSYGVNSTEKGDLSSESTVSRIRTEHFPLTLESARPSHTSQYLCASRTENSPLHFGNGTRLTVT.

Points on this clone: Other DNA variants within this sample encode the same CDR3. The rearrangement links TRBV6-5 to TRBJ2-7; maybe TRBD2 (6 bases). The CDR3 length is 12 residues. The V end lost 0 bases, the J end lost 7 bases, and 7 bases lay between the germline ends. The germline CDR1 and CDR2 sequences are MNHEY and SVGAGI. CDR3 nucleotides: TGTGCCAGCAGTTACTCTGGGGGGGAGCAGTACTTC. As protein: CASSYSGGEQYF.

Details on this clone: The junction shows a germline mismatch at one end, possibly a read error. This chain connects TRBV6-5 to TRBJ1-2; D gene uncertain. The V gene's germline CDR1 is MNHEY and CDR2 SVGAGI. The CDR3 runs to 14 residues. The CDR3 sequence: CASSSSADPYGHTF. CDR3 nucleotide sequence: TGTGCCAGCAGTTCCAGCGCCGATCCCTATGGCCACACCTTC.

The CDR3 loop is CASNGGGAVDTQYF. CDR3 nucleotides: TGTGCCAGCAACGGCGGGGGGGCCGTAGATACGCAGTATTTT. This chain connects TRBV2 to TRBJ2-3; 9 positions agree with TRBD2. J was trimmed by 5 bases and V by 7 bases; bases with no gene match: 7. The CDR3 has 14 residues. Germline V gene lookup returns CDR1 SNHLY and CDR2 FYNNEI.

The chain carries TRBV27 and TRBJ2-7; no clear D. V was cut by 3 bases and J by 6 bases, with 9 bases left in between. Germline V gives CDR1 MNHEY, CDR2 SMNVEV (reference sequence). The CDR3 has 12 residues. The CDR3 bases are TGTGCCAGCAGTTTCCCGTCAGGCGAGCAGTACTTC. Protein product: CASSFPSGEQYF.

The chain couples TRBV28 to TRBJ1-2; D is possibly TRBD1 (6 bases). The CDR3 is 13 amino acids. The V end was cut by 1 base, the J end by 8 bases, with 11 bases between. Germline assignment: CDR1 MDHEN and CDR2 SYDVKM. The CDR3 region is CASSLFTGLGYTF. DNA for the CDR3: TGTGCCAGCAGTTTATTTACAGGGTTAGGCTACACCTTC.

The genes are TRBV3-1 (or the pseudogene TRBV3-2) and TRBJ1-1; 8 bases match TRBD1. Losses at the gene ends were 4 bases for V and 10 bases for J; bases not matched to a gene: 11. The CDR3 is 14 residues long. Germline V gene sequence: CDR1 LGHDT, CDR2 YNNKEL (reference sequence). As DNA, the CDR3 is TGTGCCAGCAGCCCGACAGGGGAAGGGAGTAGAGCTTTCTTT. Protein sequence: CASSPTGEGSRAFF.

The CDR3 DNA reads TGTGCCAGCCGGGGGGACACTGAAGCTTTCTTT. Translated: CASRGDTEAFF. The rearrangement uses TRBV5-8 and TRBJ1-1; tentatively, D is TRBD1 (5 bases). Germline V CDR1 and CDR2: SGHTS, YDEGEE. The CDR3 consists of 11 residues. Trimming pared 7 bases from V and 3 bases from J, leaving 7 bases between.

This sequence joins TRBV6-1 and TRBJ1-6; no definite D call. V lost 1 base and J lost 7, with 8 bases in between. From germline, CDR1 is MNHNS and CDR2 SASEGT. This CDR3 is built from 14 residues. This chain's CDR3 is CASSEVVRNSPLHF. The DNA of the CDR3 is TGTGCCAGCAGTGAAGTTGTCAGAAATTCACCCCTCCACTTT.

The chain uses TRBV2 and TRBJ2-7, with a weak D call TRBD2 (6 bases). Trimming took off 6 bases at V and 0 bases at J, with 12 bases between the two ends. CDR1 is SNHLY and CDR2 is FYNNEI in the germline V gene. CDR3 length: 14 amino acids. DNA for the CDR3: TGTGCCAGCAGCGCGGGACTCTCCTCCTACGAGCAGTACTTC. Translation gives CASSAGLSSYEQYF. The complete variable domain, with remaining parts taken from reference TRBV2 and TRBJ2-7, reads EPEVTQTPSHQVTQMGQEVILRCVPISNHLYFYWYRQILGQKVEFLVSFYNNEISEKSEIFDDQFSVERPDGSNFTLKIRSTKLEDSAMYFCASSAGLSSYEQYFGPGTRLTVT.